This T cell receptor (beta chain) was sequenced in a study of blood T cell repertoires in COVID-19. Study-wide background: T cells, B-cell-depleted T cells, or PBMCs provided the cDNA or gDNA that served as material.

V shed 0 bases and J 8 bases; nucleotides not matched to a gene: 9. The CDR3 consists of 16 residues. Germline V lookup: CDR1 KGHSH, CDR2 LQKENI. In the study's own analysis: Counts of nucleated cells, estimated from reference gene primer amplification, were obtained. TCRdb's table, derived via immunoSEQ multiplex PCR, lists solely in-frame clones and lacks some. V, J and clone size reflect that table, while D and trimming were determined from the DNA. The table includes fewer than 35,000 clones, around 90% detected once. The clonotype comes from a human donor in a cohort sampled during active COVID-19. The donor label of this sample is uncertain. This chain uses TRBV18 with TRBJ1-4; 7 bases align to TRBD1. The sequenced material came from peripheral blood. In nucleotides, the CDR3 is TGTGCCAGCTCACCACCCGGCGGAGGGGGCGGGGAAAAACTGTTTTTT. It is translated as CASSPPGGGGGEKLFF.